These T cell receptor beta chains were read from a single sample in a study of control samples from healthy donors and cancer patients. Sequenced by immunoSEQ multiplex PCR; TCRdb stores in-frame clones only, minus some. The sample has roughly 150,000 clones; 92% are singletons. Sequenced input: blood. The source of these receptors is a woman under 40 in good health. Each CDR3 is given with its conserved first and last residue. D genes are given only for firm matches. The size field is filled for only some rows; it gives once, few, many or a size class.

cdr3_aa | cdr3_nt | v_call | d_call | clone_size | j_call
CASSRWDGYTF | TGTGCCAGCAGCAGGTGGGACGGCTACACCTTC | TRBV9 | . | . | TRBJ1-2
CASSLSGWGGGPQHF | TGTGCCAGCAGCTTATCAGGATGGGGGGGAGGCCCCCAGCATTTT | TRBV7-8 | . | . | TRBJ1-5
CASSLRGGRGYNEQFF | TGTGCCAGCAGCTTACGGGGAGGGAGAGGCTACAATGAGCAGTTCTTC | TRBV7-9 | TRBD2 | . | TRBJ2-1
CASSMMHISSFQQFF | TGTGCCAGTAGTATGATGCACATTAGCTCTTTTCAGCAGTTCTTC | TRBV19 | . | . | TRBJ2-1
CASSLGLAGTYNEQFF | TGTGCCAGCAGCTTAGGACTAGCGGGAACCTACAATGAGCAGTTCTTC | TRBV5-5 | TRBD2 | . | TRBJ2-1
CASSPGVNTQETQYF | TGTGCCAGCAGCCCGGGGGTTAATACCCAAGAGACCCAGTACTTC | TRBV7-2 | . | . | TRBJ2-5
CASSLVGGVNTIYF | TGCGCCAGCAGCTTGGTAGGGGGCGTAAACACCATATATTTT | TRBV5-1 | TRBD1 | once | TRBJ1-3
CASSLLGPGPYNEQFF | TGTGCCAGCAGCTTATTGGGACCGGGACCGTACAATGAGCAGTTCTTC | TRBV11-3 | . | . | TRBJ2-1
CASGAGTQETQYF | TGTGCCAGTGGGGCAGGGACCCAAGAGACCCAGTACTTC | TRBV19 | . | . | TRBJ2-5
CASREDRTTGYEQYF | TGTGCCAGCAGAGAGGACAGGACCACGGGCTACGAGCAGTACTTC | TRBV6-6 | TRBD1 | . | TRBJ2-7
CASSLGPDRSYNEQFF | TGCGCCAGCAGCTTGGGTCCCGACCGCTCCTACAATGAGCAGTTCTTC | TRBV5-1 | . | . | TRBJ2-1
CASSPQVGTYEQYF | TGTGCCAGCAGCCCCCAGGTAGGCACCTACGAGCAGTACTTC | TRBV5-4 | . | . | TRBJ2-7
CASSRASIVTQYF | TGTGCCAGCAGCAGAGCTAGCATCGTTACGCAGTATTTT | TRBV7-2 | . | once | TRBJ2-3
CASSLMGGAGKNIQYF | TGTGCCAGCAGCTTAATGGGGGGGGCCGGCAAAAACATTCAGTACTTC | TRBV7-2 | . | once | TRBJ2-4
CASGGPYEQYF | TGTGCCAGCGGGGGCCCCTACGAGCAGTACTTC | TRBV7-2 | . | once | TRBJ2-7
CASSQEVIAGNTIYF | TGTGCCAGCAGCCAAGAGGTCATTGCTGGAAACACCATATATTTT | TRBV4-2 | . | few | TRBJ1-3
CASSRDRDYGYTF | TGTGCCAGCAGTAGGGACCGGGACTATGGCTACACCTTC | TRBV12-3/TRBV12-4 | . | few | TRBJ1-2
CASRLPDKCGGPQHF | TGTGCAAGTCGCTTACCGGACAAATGCGGGGGGCCCCAGCATTTT | TRBV12-2 | . | . | TRBJ1-5
CASSLGQRYEQYF | TGTGCCAGCAGCTTAGGCCAGCGGTACGAGCAGTACTTC | TRBV7-3 | . | . | TRBJ2-7
CASSHPFLRNQETQYF | TGCGCCAGCAGCCATCCATTTTTAAGAAACCAAGAGACCCAGTACTTC | TRBV4-1 | . | . | TRBJ2-5
CASSPPGTGYRKLFF | TGTGCCAGCAGTCCCCCCGGTACAGGGTATAGAAAACTGTTTTTT | TRBV28 | . | . | TRBJ1-4
CASSLDTGGGYNSPLHF | TGTGCCAGCAGCTTAGACACAGGGGGCGGATATAATTCACCCCTCCACTTT | TRBV7-9 | TRBD1 | . | TRBJ1-6
CASKQGANSPLHF | TGTGCCAGCAAACAGGGGGCGAATTCACCCCTCCACTTT | TRBV2 | TRBD1 | . | TRBJ1-6
CASSPAEAMEQFF | TGTGCCAGTAGTCCCGCCGAGGCGATGGAGCAGTTCTTC | TRBV19 | . | . | TRBJ2-1
CASRNGQGFAGELFF | TGTGCCAGCAGGAATGGACAGGGCTTTGCCGGGGAGCTGTTTTTT | TRBV5-6 | TRBD1 | . | TRBJ2-2
CASSLVRLANTDTQYF | TGTGCCAGCAGCTTAGTAAGACTGGCTAACACAGATACGCAGTATTTT | TRBV7-9 | . | . | TRBJ2-3
CATSGSRQGSYNEQFF | TGTGCCACCAGCGGGTCGAGACAGGGATCCTACAATGAGCAGTTCTTC | TRBV24-1 | TRBD1 | . | TRBJ2-1
CASEILGTAQYF | TGTGCCAGCGAAATACTAGGGACCGCGCAGTATTTT | TRBV2 | . | . | TRBJ2-3
CASSIRGRELTF | TGTGCCAGCAGTATCAGGGGGCGCGAGCTCACCTTC | TRBV27 | TRBD1 | . | TRBJ1-2
CASRLNSGNTIYF | TGTGCCAGCAGACTAAACTCTGGAAACACCATATATTTT | TRBV27 | . | . | TRBJ1-3
CASSSPTSEWGDTQYF | TGTGCCAGCAGTTCCCCGACTAGCGAGTGGGGGGATACGCAGTATTTT | TRBV28 | TRBD2 | . | TRBJ2-3
CSVDSGVTYGYTF | TGCAGCGTTGACTCGGGAGTGACCTATGGCTACACCTTC | TRBV29-1 | . | . | TRBJ1-2
CASSQLEASTDTQYF | TGTGCCAGCAGCCAACTAGAGGCTAGCACAGATACGCAGTATTTT | TRBV3-1/TRBV3-2 | . | . | TRBJ2-3
CASSGTGSGTDTQYF | TGTGCCAGTAGTGGGACCGGGAGCGGCACAGATACGCAGTATTTT | TRBV19 | . | once | TRBJ2-3
CASSNDRGVNQPQHF | TGTGCCAGCAGCAACGACAGGGGGGTCAATCAGCCCCAGCATTTT | TRBV27 | TRBD1 | . | TRBJ1-5
CASSPREYNEQFF | TGTGCCAGCTCACCCCGGGAATACAATGAGCAGTTCTTC | TRBV18 | . | . | TRBJ2-1
CASSLSPLGGGTGELFF | TGTGCCAGCAGTTTATCCCCCTTAGGAGGAGGTACCGGGGAGCTGTTTTTT | TRBV27 | . | . | TRBJ2-2
CASTALGLEQYF | TGTGCCAGCACCGCCCTAGGGTTAGAGCAGTACTTC | TRBV28 | . | . | TRBJ2-7
CASSAGQGGYNEQFF | TGTGCCAGTAGTGCAGGACAGGGGGGGTACAATGAGCAGTTCTTC | TRBV19 | TRBD1 | . | TRBJ2-1
CASSQGLAGVTLLRAVYEQYF | TGTGCCAGCAGCCAGGGACTAGCGGGAGTTACGCTCCTACGGGCGGTGTACGAGCAGTACTTC | TRBV7-3 | TRBD2 | once | TRBJ2-7
CASSYGQGTNQPQHF | TGTGCCAGCAGTTATGGACAGGGGACTAATCAGCCCCAGCATTTT | TRBV5-8 | TRBD1 | . | TRBJ1-5
CSVEDPREQYF | TGCAGCGTTGAAGATCCCCGGGAGCAGTACTTC | TRBV29-1 | . | . | TRBJ2-7
CASSSGDSYEQYF | TGTGCCAGTAGTTCCGGGGACAGCTACGAGCAGTACTTC | TRBV19 | TRBD1 | once | TRBJ2-7
CASSQGAGAGGNTIYF | TGCGCCAGCAGCCAAGGGGCGGGGGCAGGAGGAAACACCATATATTTT | TRBV4-1 | . | . | TRBJ1-3
CAWGSYRGVIPSLVDTQYF | TGTGCCTGGGGATCCTACCGGGGGGTTATCCCGTCCCTAGTAGATACGCAGTATTTT | TRBV30 | TRBD2 | . | TRBJ2-3
CATSDGRGLQPQHF | TGTGCCACCAGTGATGGCAGGGGGCTCCAGCCCCAGCATTTT | TRBV24-1 | TRBD1 | . | TRBJ1-5
CASTQSGSGEQYF | TGTGCCAGCACCCAGAGCGGGAGCGGCGAGCAGTACTTC | TRBV11-3 | TRBD2 | . | TRBJ2-7
CASSNHQRRPDTQYF | TGTGCCAGTAGTAATCATCAGCGGCGGCCGGATACGCAGTATTTT | TRBV19 | . | . | TRBJ2-3
CASSLGGGQETQYF | TGCGCCAGCAGCTTGGGGGGCGGTCAAGAGACCCAGTACTTC | TRBV5-1 | . | . | TRBJ2-5
CASSPKWQYTDTQYF | TGTGCCAGCAGCCCGAAGTGGCAGTACACAGATACGCAGTATTTT | TRBV7-9 | . | . | TRBJ2-3